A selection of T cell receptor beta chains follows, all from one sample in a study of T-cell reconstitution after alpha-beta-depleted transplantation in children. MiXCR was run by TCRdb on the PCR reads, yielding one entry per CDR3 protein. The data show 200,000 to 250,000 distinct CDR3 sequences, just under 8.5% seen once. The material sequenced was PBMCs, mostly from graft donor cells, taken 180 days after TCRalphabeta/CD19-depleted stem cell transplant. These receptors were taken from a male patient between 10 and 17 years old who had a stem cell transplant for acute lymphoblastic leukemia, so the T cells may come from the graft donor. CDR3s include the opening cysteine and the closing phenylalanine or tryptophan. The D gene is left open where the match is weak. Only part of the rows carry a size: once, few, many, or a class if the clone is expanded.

CDR3aa: CSARGDSNEKLFF
CDR3nt: TGCAGTGCTAGGGGGGACAGTAATGAAAAACTGTTTTTT
v_gene: TRBV20-1
d_gene: TRBD1
abundance: many
j_gene: TRBJ1-4

CDR3aa: CASSPTPSLDDAFRTQYF
CDR3nt: TGTGCCAGCAGTCCCACACCCTCCTTGGACGACGCTTTCAGGACCCAGTACTTC
v_gene: TRBV6-1
d_gene: NA
abundance: many
j_gene: TRBJ2-5

CDR3aa: CASIQLAGGSGGELFF
CDR3nt: TGTGCCAGCATCCAACTAGCGGGAGGATCGGGCGGGGAGCTGTTTTTT
v_gene: TRBV6-1
d_gene: TRBD2
abundance: NA
j_gene: TRBJ2-2

CDR3aa: CASFRGRGANVLTF
CDR3nt: TGCGCCAGCTTCCGGGGGCGTGGGGCCAACGTCCTGACTTTC
v_gene: TRBV5-1
d_gene: NA
abundance: many
j_gene: TRBJ2-6

CDR3aa: CSALSVQAFF
CDR3nt: TGCAGCGCGCTGTCCGTACAAGCTTTCTTT
v_gene: TRBV29-1
d_gene: NA
abundance: many
j_gene: TRBJ1-1

CDR3aa: CASSLERGGPDTQYF
CDR3nt: TGTGCCAGCAGCTTAGAGCGGGGGGGCCCAGATACGCAGTATTTT
v_gene: TRBV7-2
d_gene: TRBD2
abundance: many
j_gene: TRBJ2-3

CDR3aa: CSAREDGPMTPLHF
CDR3nt: TGCAGTGCTAGAGAGGACGGCCCAATGACACCCCTCCACTTT
v_gene: TRBV20-1
d_gene: NA
abundance: many
j_gene: TRBJ1-6

CDR3aa: CSAPRTGGIFKTEAFF
CDR3nt: TGCAGTGCTCCCCGGACAGGGGGTATCTTCAAAACTGAAGCTTTCTTT
v_gene: TRBV20-1
d_gene: TRBD1
abundance: many
j_gene: TRBJ1-1

CDR3aa: CASSLGDVGGTEAFF
CDR3nt: TGTGCCAGCAGCTTAGGGGACGTGGGGGGCACTGAAGCTTTCTTT
v_gene: TRBV7-9
d_gene: NA
abundance: many
j_gene: TRBJ1-1

CDR3aa: CASSPTGLAGSYEQFF
CDR3nt: TGTGCCAGCAGTCCGACGGGACTAGCGGGGAGCTATGAGCAGTTCTTC
v_gene: TRBV7-3
d_gene: TRBD2
abundance: many
j_gene: TRBJ2-1

CDR3aa: CASSSLGPPGLAGSYNAQFF
CDR3nt: TGTGCCAGCAGCTCCCTAGGCCCTCCCGGACTAGCGGGGTCCTACAATGCGCAGTTCTTC
v_gene: TRBV11-2
d_gene: TRBD2
abundance: many
j_gene: TRBJ2-1

CDR3aa: CASGRGGSYEQYF
CDR3nt: TGTGCCAGCGGCAGGGGTGGATCCTACGAGCAGTACTTC
v_gene: TRBV27
d_gene: NA
abundance: many
j_gene: TRBJ2-7

CDR3aa: CASSYSKHGFSTDTQYF
CDR3nt: TGTGCCAGCAGTTACTCGAAACACGGTTTTAGCACAGATACGCAGTATTTT
v_gene: TRBV6-5
d_gene: NA
abundance: few
j_gene: TRBJ2-3

CDR3aa: CASSYWGRTRGESYNEQFF
CDR3nt: TGTGCCAGCAGTTATTGGGGCCGGACGCGGGGGGAGAGCTACAATGAGCAGTTCTTC
v_gene: TRBV6-2/TRBV6-3
d_gene: TRBD2
abundance: many
j_gene: TRBJ2-1

CDR3aa: CASSAEARQAQYF
CDR3nt: TGTGCCAGCAGCGCTGAGGCTAGGCAAGCGCAGTACTTC
v_gene: TRBV7-3
d_gene: NA
abundance: many
j_gene: TRBJ2-7

CDR3aa: CASSPKGAYTEAFF
CDR3nt: TGTGCCAGCAGCCCCAAGGGGGCTTACACTGAAGCTTTCTTT
v_gene: TRBV9
d_gene: TRBD1
abundance: many
j_gene: TRBJ1-1

CDR3aa: CASSPLRLAGGLGADTQYF
CDR3nt: TGTGCCAGCTCACCGCTTCGACTAGCGGGGGGGCTGGGCGCAGATACGCAGTATTTT
v_gene: TRBV18
d_gene: TRBD2
abundance: many
j_gene: TRBJ2-3

CDR3aa: CASSFGQSWDTQYF
CDR3nt: TGTGCCAGCAGCTTCGGACAGTCTTGGGATACGCAGTATTTT
v_gene: TRBV7-3
d_gene: NA
abundance: few
j_gene: TRBJ2-3

CDR3aa: CASSLGSTNEQFF
CDR3nt: TGTGCCAGCAGCTTAGGTTCGACCAATGAGCAGTTCTTC
v_gene: TRBV7-3
d_gene: NA
abundance: many
j_gene: TRBJ2-1

CDR3aa: CASRQMMETQYF
CDR3nt: TGCGCCAGTAGACAGATGATGGAGACCCAGTACTTC
v_gene: TRBV5-1
d_gene: NA
abundance: many
j_gene: TRBJ2-5

CDR3aa: CSVAPWYAGEAFF
CDR3nt: TGCAGCGTTGCCCCCTGGTACGCAGGTGAAGCTTTCTTT
v_gene: TRBV29-1
d_gene: NA
abundance: many
j_gene: TRBJ1-1

CDR3aa: CSAKRGGLAGYNEQFF
CDR3nt: TGCAGTGCAAAAAGGGGCGGACTAGCGGGATACAATGAGCAGTTCTTC
v_gene: TRBV20-1
d_gene: TRBD2
abundance: many
j_gene: TRBJ2-1

CDR3aa: CASSQGSGARTDTQYF
CDR3nt: TGTGCCAGCAGCCAAGGGAGCGGGGCCCGCACAGATACGCAGTATTTT
v_gene: TRBV4-2
d_gene: TRBD2
abundance: many
j_gene: TRBJ2-3

CDR3aa: CASSLIPSGRGNEQFF
CDR3nt: TGTGCCAGCAGCTTAATCCCTAGCGGGAGAGGCAATGAGCAGTTCTTC
v_gene: TRBV7-3
d_gene: TRBD2
abundance: many
j_gene: TRBJ2-1

CDR3aa: CASSSRRGRGNTEAFF
CDR3nt: TGTGCCAGCAGTAGTCGGCGTGGCCGAGGGAACACTGAAGCTTTCTTT
v_gene: TRBV28
d_gene: NA
abundance: many
j_gene: TRBJ1-1

CDR3aa: CSARAFSDKEETQYF
CDR3nt: TGCAGTGCTAGAGCGTTTTCGGACAAGGAAGAGACCCAGTACTTC
v_gene: TRBV20-1
d_gene: NA
abundance: few
j_gene: TRBJ2-5

CDR3aa: CATSRIEGMNTEAFF
CDR3nt: TGTGCCACCAGCAGAATAGAGGGGATGAACACTGAAGCTTTCTTT
v_gene: TRBV15
d_gene: NA
abundance: many
j_gene: TRBJ1-1

CDR3aa: CASSSSQGGNSPLHF
CDR3nt: TGCGCCAGCAGCTCATCACAGGGTGGAAATTCACCCCTCCACTTT
v_gene: TRBV5-1
d_gene: NA
abundance: many
j_gene: TRBJ1-6

CDR3aa: CSAPREGWGNEQFF
CDR3nt: TGCAGTGCTCCCAGGGAGGGTTGGGGCAATGAGCAGTTCTTC
v_gene: TRBV20-1
d_gene: TRBD2
abundance: many
j_gene: TRBJ2-1

CDR3aa: CASSLGQLYNSPLHF
CDR3nt: TGTGCCAGCAGCTTAGGACAGCTATATAATTCACCCCTCCACTTT
v_gene: TRBV7-2
d_gene: NA
abundance: NA
j_gene: TRBJ1-6